Listed below are T cell receptor beta chains from one sample, sequenced in a study of T cells of healthy individuals. Each CDR3 protein gets one entry after TCRdb re-called the 5' RACE reads with MiXCR. The sample shows about 96,000 distinct CDR3 sequences, around 17% of them seen only once. Receptors were obtained from a human donor in good health. Both conserved end residues are part of each CDR3. The order of the fields is D gene, clone size, J gene, V gene, CDR3 protein, CDR3 DNA. D genes are given only for firm matches. The size entry is marked missing in some rows and otherwise reads once, few, many or a size class.

>TRBD1|few|TRBJ2-2|TRBV18
CASSPLEAGQGFGELFF
TGTGCCAGCTCACCCCTCGAGGCCGGACAGGGGTTCGGGGAGCTGTTTTTT
>-|-|TRBJ2-7|TRBV6-5
CASSLEGGFEQYF
TGTGCCAGCAGCCTCGAAGGAGGTTTCGAGCAGTACTTC
>TRBD1|few|TRBJ1-2|TRBV6-5
CASRSGQGYGYTF
TGTGCCAGCAGATCCGGACAGGGGTATGGCTACACCTTC
>-|few|TRBJ1-2|TRBV7-2
CASSLELGRGGYTF
TGTGCCAGCAGCTTAGAGCTGGGAAGGGGTGGCTACACCTTC
>TRBD1|few|TRBJ1-5|TRBV28
CASSFSGQGVVSNQPQHF
TGTGCCAGCAGTTTCTCCGGACAGGGGGTCGTTAGCAATCAGCCCCAGCATTTT
>-|few|TRBJ2-2|TRBV5-1
CASSFHRDTGELFF
TGCGCCAGCAGCTTCCACAGGGACACCGGGGAGCTGTTTTTT
>-|many|TRBJ2-7|TRBV15
CATSRDPPGGISYEQYF
TGTGCCACCAGCAGAGATCCCCCAGGGGGGATCAGTTACGAGCAGTACTTC
>-|-|TRBJ2-6|TRBV5-4
CASSKPTGTGANVLTF
TGTGCCAGCAGCAAGCCAACAGGGACCGGGGCCAACGTCCTGACTTTC
>-|-|TRBJ2-3|TRBV6-4
CASSQEAGLSTDTQYF
TGTGCCAGCAGTCAAGAGGCGGGCCTTAGCACAGATACGCAGTATTTT
>-|many|TRBJ2-7|TRBV6-2/TRBV6-3
CASSYGSTPYEQYF
TGTGCCAGCAGTTATGGTTCGACGCCCTACGAGCAGTACTTC
>-|few|TRBJ2-2|TRBV20-1
CSALAELNTGELFF
TGCAGTGCTTTGGCGGAGCTGAACACCGGGGAGCTGTTTTTT
>-|-|TRBJ2-7|TRBV7-2
CASSSLYEQYF
TGTGCCAGCAGCTCCCTATACGAGCAGTACTTC
>-|-|TRBJ2-3|TRBV4-3
CASSLGWSTDTQYF
TGCGCCAGCAGTCTGGGGTGGAGCACAGATACGCAGTATTTT
>-|many|TRBJ2-6|TRBV3-1
CASSQAGANVLTF
TGTGCCAGCAGCCAAGCTGGGGCCAACGTCCTGACTTTC
>-|few|TRBJ1-2|TRBV5-8
CASSSNGGYGYTF
TGTGCCAGCAGCTCTAACGGGGGCTATGGCTACACCTTC
>TRBD2|-|TRBJ2-1|TRBV28
CASSSLAASYNEQFF
TGTGCCAGCAGCTCACTAGCGGCTTCCTACAATGAGCAGTTCTTC
>TRBD1|-|TRBJ2-7|TRBV7-2
CASSPRTGTEQYF
TGTGCCAGCAGCCCCCGGACAGGGACCGAGCAGTACTTC
>TRBD2|many|TRBJ2-3|TRBV6-2/TRBV6-3
CASSYRRERATDTQYF
TGTGCCAGCAGTTACCGGCGGGAGCGGGCCACAGATACGCAGTATTTT